This record concerns one TCR beta chain sequence. In the original workflow: Counts of nucleated cells, estimated from reference gene primer amplification, were obtained. TCRdb's copy holds only in-frame clones and misses some; the assay was immunoSEQ multiplex PCR. V and J calls and clone size are those listed in that table; D and trimming were worked out from the DNA. The sample has approximately 99,000 clones, around 88% seen once. The data were taken from a study of blood T cell repertoires in COVID-19. Study summary: Acute and convalescent COVID-19 specimens originated in the United States, Italy and Spain.

There are 13 residues in the CDR3. After removal of 5 bases from V and 8 bases from J, the junction contained 5 bases not matched to a gene. Looked up from germline, CDR1 is LNHDA and CDR2 is SQIVND (reference sequence). This receptor was identified in a man in his forties or fifties with COVID-19, enrolled during active disease. Sequencing was done on a sample of peripheral blood. This sequence joins TRBV19 and TRBJ1-2; 10 bases match TRBD1. This chain's CDR3 is CASSDRDRGGYTF. Here the CDR3 DNA reads TGTGCCAGTAGTGACCGGGACAGGGGCGGCTACACCTTC.